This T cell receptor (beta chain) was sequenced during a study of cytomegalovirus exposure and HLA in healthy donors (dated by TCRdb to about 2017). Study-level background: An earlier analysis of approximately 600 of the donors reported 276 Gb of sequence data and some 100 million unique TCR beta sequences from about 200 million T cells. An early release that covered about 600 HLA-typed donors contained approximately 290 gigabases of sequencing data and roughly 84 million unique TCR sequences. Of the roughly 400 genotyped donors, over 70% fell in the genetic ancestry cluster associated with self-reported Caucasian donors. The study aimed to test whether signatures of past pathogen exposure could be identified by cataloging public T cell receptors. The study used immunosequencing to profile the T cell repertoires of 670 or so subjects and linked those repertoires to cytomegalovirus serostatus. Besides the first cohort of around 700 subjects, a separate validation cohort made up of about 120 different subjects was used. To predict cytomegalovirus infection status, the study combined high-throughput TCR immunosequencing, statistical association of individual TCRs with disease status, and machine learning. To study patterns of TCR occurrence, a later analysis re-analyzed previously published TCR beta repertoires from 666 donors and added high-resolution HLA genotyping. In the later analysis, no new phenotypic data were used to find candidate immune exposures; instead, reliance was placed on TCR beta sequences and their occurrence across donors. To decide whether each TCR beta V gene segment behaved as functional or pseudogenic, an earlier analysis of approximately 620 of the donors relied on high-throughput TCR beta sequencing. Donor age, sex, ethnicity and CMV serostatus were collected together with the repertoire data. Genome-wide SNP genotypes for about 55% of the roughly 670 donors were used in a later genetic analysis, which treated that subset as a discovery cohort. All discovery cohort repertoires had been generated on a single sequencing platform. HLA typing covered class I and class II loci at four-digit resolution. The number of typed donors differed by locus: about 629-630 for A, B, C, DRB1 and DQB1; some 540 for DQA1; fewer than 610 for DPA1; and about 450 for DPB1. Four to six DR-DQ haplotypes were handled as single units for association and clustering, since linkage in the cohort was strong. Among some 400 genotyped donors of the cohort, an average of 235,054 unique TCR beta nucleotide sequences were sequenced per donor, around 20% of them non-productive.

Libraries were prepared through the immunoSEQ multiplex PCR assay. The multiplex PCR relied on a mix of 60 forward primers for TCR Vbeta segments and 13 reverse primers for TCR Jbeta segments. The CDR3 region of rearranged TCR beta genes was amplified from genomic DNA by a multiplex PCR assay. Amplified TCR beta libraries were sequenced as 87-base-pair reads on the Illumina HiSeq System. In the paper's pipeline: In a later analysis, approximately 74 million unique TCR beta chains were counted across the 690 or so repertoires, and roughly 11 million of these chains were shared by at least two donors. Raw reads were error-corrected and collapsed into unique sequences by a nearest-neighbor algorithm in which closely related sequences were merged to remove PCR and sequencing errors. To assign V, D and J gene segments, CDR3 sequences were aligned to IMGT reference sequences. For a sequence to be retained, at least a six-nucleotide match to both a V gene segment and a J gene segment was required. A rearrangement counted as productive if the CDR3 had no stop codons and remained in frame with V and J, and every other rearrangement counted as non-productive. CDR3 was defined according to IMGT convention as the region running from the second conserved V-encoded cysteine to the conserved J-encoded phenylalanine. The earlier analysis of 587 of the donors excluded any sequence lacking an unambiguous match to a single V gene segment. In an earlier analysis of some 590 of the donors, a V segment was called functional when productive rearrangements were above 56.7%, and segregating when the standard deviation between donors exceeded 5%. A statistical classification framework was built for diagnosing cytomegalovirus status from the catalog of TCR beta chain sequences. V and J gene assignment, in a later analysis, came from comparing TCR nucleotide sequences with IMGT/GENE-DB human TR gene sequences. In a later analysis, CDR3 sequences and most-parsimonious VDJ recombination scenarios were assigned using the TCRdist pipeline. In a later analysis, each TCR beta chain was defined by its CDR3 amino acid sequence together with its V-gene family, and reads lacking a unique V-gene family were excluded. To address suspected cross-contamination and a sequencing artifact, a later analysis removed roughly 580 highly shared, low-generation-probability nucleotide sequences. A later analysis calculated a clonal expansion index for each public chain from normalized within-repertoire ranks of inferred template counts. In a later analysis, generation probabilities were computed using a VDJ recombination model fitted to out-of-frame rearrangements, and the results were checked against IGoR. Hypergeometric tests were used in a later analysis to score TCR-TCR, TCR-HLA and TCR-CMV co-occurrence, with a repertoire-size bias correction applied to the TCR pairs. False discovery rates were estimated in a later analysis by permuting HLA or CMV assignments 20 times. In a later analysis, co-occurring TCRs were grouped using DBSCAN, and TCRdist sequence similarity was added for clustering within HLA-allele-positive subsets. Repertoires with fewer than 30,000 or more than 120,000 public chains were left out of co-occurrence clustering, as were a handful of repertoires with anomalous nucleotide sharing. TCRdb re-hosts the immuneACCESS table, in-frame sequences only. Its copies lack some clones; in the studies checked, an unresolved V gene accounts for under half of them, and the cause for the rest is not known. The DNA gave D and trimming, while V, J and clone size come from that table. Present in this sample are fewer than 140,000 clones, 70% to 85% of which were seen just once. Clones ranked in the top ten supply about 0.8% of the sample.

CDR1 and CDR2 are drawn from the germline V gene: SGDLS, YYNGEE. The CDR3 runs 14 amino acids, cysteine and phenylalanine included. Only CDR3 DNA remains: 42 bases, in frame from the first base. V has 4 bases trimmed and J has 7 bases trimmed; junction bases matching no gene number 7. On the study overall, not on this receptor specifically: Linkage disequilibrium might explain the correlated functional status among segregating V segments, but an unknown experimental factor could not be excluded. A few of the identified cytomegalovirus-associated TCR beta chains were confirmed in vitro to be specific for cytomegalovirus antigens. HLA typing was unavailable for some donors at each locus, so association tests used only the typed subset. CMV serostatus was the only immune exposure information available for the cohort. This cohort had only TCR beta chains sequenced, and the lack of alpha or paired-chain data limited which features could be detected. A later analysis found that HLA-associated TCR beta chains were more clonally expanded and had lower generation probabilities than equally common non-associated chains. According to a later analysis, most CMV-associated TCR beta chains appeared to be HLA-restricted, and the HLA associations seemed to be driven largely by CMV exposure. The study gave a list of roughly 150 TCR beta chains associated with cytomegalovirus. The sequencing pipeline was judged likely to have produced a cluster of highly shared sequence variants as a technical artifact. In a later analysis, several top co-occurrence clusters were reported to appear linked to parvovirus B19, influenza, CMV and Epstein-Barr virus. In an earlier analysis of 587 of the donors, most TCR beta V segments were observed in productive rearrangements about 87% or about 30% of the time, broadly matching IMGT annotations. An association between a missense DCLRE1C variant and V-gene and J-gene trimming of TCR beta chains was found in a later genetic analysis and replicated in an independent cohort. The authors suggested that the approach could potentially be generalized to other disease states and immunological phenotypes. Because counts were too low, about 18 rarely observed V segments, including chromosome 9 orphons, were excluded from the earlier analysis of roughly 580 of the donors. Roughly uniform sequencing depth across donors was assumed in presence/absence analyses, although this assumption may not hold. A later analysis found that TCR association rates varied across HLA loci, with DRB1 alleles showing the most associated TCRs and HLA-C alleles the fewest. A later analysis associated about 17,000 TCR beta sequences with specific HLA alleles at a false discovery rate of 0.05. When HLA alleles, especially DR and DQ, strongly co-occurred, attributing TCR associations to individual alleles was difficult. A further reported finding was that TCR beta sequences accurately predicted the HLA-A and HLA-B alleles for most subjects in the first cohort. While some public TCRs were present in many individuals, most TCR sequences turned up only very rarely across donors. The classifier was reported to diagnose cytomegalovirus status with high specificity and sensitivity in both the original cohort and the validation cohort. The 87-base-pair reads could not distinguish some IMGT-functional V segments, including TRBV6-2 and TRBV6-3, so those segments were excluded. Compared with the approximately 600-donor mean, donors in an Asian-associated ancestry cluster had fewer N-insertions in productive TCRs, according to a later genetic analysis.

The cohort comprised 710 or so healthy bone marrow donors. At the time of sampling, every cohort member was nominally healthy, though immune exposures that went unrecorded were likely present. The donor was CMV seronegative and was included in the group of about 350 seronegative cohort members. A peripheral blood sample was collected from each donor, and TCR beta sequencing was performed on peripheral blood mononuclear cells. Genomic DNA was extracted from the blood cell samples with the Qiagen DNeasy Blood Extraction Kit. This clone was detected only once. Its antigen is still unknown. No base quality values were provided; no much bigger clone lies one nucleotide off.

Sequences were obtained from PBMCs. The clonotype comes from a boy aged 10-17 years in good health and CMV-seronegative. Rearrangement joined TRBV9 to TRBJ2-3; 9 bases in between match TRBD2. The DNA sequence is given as TGTGCCAGCAGCCCCGTAGCGGGAGACAATACGCAGTATTTT. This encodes CASSPVAGDNTQYF.